These T cell receptor beta chains were read from a single sample in a study of T-cell memory formation after mild COVID-19. TCRdb re-derived calls from the 5' RACE reads in MiXCR, one entry per CDR3 protein. The sample yields about 270,000 distinct CDR3 sequences, 15% to 20% seen once. Sequencing was done on a sample of PBMCs or a T cell subset sorted from them (not recorded which). These receptor sequences come from a man aged 18 to 29 who had mild COVID-19 (a few samples of this study predate the infection). Cell type and time point are not known. Both conserved end residues are part of each CDR3. The order of the fields is clone size, V gene, D gene, CDR3 length, J gene, CDR3 DNA, CDR3 protein. D genes are given only for firm matches. Expanded clones get a size class; other rows say once, few or many, or leave the size out.

-	TRBV9	TRBD2	15	TRBJ2-7	TGTGCCAGCTCTCAAGGGCTAGCGGAGACCTACGAGCAGTACTTC	CASSQGLAETYEQYF
few	TRBV27	-	12	TRBJ1-1	TGTGCCAGCAGTTCCCCGACTAGAAAAGCTTTCTTT	CASSSPTRKAFF
-	TRBV12-3/TRBV12-4	-	15	TRBJ2-3	TGTGCCAGCAGTTTGCGAGGGGACGGCACAGATACGCAGTATTTT	CASSLRGDGTDTQYF
-	TRBV6-5	TRBD1	15	TRBJ1-4	TGTGCCAGCAGGCCCACGGGACAGGCTAATGAAAAACTGTTTTTT	CASRPTGQANEKLFF
few	TRBV30	-	10	TRBJ2-5	TGTGCCTGTAAGCAAGAGACCCAGTACTTC	CACKQETQYF
-	TRBV7-3	TRBD2	15	TRBJ2-1	TGTGCCAGCAGCCTACTAGCGGGGCTACGAGGTGAGCAGTTCTTC	CASSLLAGLRGEQFF
-	TRBV5-1	TRBD1	14	TRBJ2-3	TGCGCCAGCAGCTTTGACAGGGTTTGGGATACGCAGTATTTT	CASSFDRVWDTQYF
-	TRBV7-2	TRBD2	14	TRBJ2-5	TGTGCCATCGCGGGCGGGGGGCTTGGAGAGACCCAGTACTTC	CAIAGGGLGETQYF
-	TRBV21-1	-	15	TRBJ1-2	TGTGCCAGCAGCAAAGGGAGGGGGCAAGTCTATGGCTACACCTTC	CASSKGRGQVYGYTF
-	TRBV12-3/TRBV12-4	TRBD1	17	TRBJ2-3	TGTGCCAGCAGTTTAGCGGCCGGGACAGGTGGCACAGATACGCAGTATTTT	CASSLAAGTGGTDTQYF
few	TRBV12-5	TRBD1	14	TRBJ2-5	TGTGCTAGTGCGGGCCGGGACAGACAAGAGACCCAGTACTTC	CASAGRDRQETQYF
-	TRBV6-5	-	15	TRBJ2-3	TGTGCCAGCAGTCCAGAGCCGGGGGGCACAGATACGCAGTATTTT	CASSPEPGGTDTQYF
few	TRBV10-2	-	15	TRBJ2-5	TGCGCCAGCACAGGATTTGGGACTGGCCAAGAGACCCAGTACTTC	CASTGFGTGQETQYF
-	TRBV7-9	TRBD1	15	TRBJ2-7	TGTGCCAGCAGCTTAGAAGGACAGGGCTTCCACGAGCAGTACTTC	CASSLEGQGFHEQYF
-	TRBV7-2	-	14	TRBJ1-2	TGTGCCAGCAGCCCCGGGGGGTTCCGCCGGGGCTACACCTTC	CASSPGGFRRGYTF
-	TRBV6-2/TRBV6-3	TRBD1	14	TRBJ1-6	TGTGCCAGCAGCAGGCGGGACAGGACTTCACCCCTCCACTTT	CASSRRDRTSPLHF
-	TRBV19	-	14	TRBJ1-6	TGTGCCAGTAGTGGGACAAACTATAATTCACCCCTCCACTTT	CASSGTNYNSPLHF
many	TRBV7-9	TRBD2	16	TRBJ2-1	TGTGCCAGCAGCGTACCTAGCGGGGGGCGACACAATGAGCAGTTCTTC	CASSVPSGGRHNEQFF
few	TRBV7-6	-	16	TRBJ2-2	TGTGCCAGCAGCATGCCCGACATGTTGGGCACCGGGGAGCTGTTTTTT	CASSMPDMLGTGELFF
once	TRBV4-1	-	15	TRBJ1-1	TGCGCCAGCAGCCAAGGAGGGGCCTACTTTACGAAAGCTTTCTTT	CASSQGGAYFTKAFF
-	TRBV3-1	TRBD1	15	TRBJ2-1	TGTGCCAGCAGCCAAGAGGGGACAGGGTACAATGAGCAGTTCTTC	CASSQEGTGYNEQFF
-	TRBV12-3/TRBV12-4	TRBD2	17	TRBJ2-3	TGTGCCAGCAGTTTCGCTAGCGGGGGCCCCCGGACAGATACGCAGTATTTT	CASSFASGGPRTDTQYF